Shown below are 13 T cell receptor beta chains from a single sample sequenced in a study of blood T cell repertoires in COVID-19. Generated by immunoSEQ multiplex PCR, the TCRdb table keeps only in-frame clones and is missing some. Of some 21,000 clones in the sample, approximately 84% were seen once. Sequenced material: peripheral blood. Every receptor here comes from a man aged 50-60 years with active COVID-19.

The V and J genes are TRBV2 and TRBJ2-7, with D uncertain. CDR1 is SNHLY and CDR2 is FYNNEI in the germline V gene. CDR3 size: 13 residues. The V gene lost 2 bases and the J gene lost 2 bases, with 7 bases spanning the gap. The DNA for the CDR3 is TGTGCCAGCAGTGAACAACTCACCTACGAGCAGTACTTC. This codes for CASSEQLTYEQYF. The full variable domain, with the rest looked up from reference TRBV2 and TRBJ2-7, is EPEVTQTPSHQVTQMGQEVILRCVPISNHLYFYWYRQILGQKVEFLVSFYNNEISEKSEIFDDQFSVERPDGSNFTLKIRSTKLEDSAMYFCASSEQLTYEQYFGPGTRLTVT.

The chain is built from TRBV6-5 and TRBJ1-4; 7 positions agree with TRBD1. J gave up 4 bases and V 6 bases, and 5 bases lay outside the gene matches. CDR3 length: 14 amino acids. Germline-derived CDR1 and CDR2 are MNHEY and SVGAGI. CDR3 sequence (DNA): TGTGCCAGCAGACGACAGGGATTTAATGAAAAACTGTTTTTT. Translating it yields CASRRQGFNEKLFF.

Concerning this clone itself: At one boundary the junction diverges from the germline segment, which might be a read error. CDR3 DNA sequence: TGCGCCAGCACCCAAACGGGGATTACTAACTATGGCTACACCTTC. It specifies CASTQTGITNYGYTF. The chain joins TRBV4-1 to TRBJ1-2; D gene uncertain. Germline V lookup: CDR1 MGHRA, CDR2 YSYEKL. The CDR3 has 15 amino acids.

V is TRBV5-1 and J is TRBJ2-7; tentatively, D is TRBD1 (5 bases). The germline gives CDR1 SGHRS, CDR2 YFSETQ. The CDR3 is made up of 14 amino acids. The V end lost 0 bases, the J end lost 1 base, and 8 bases lay between the germline ends. The CDR3 DNA sequence: TGCGCCAGCAGCTTGGGTAGGGGTTCCTACGAGCAGTACTTC. Protein sequence: CASSLGRGSYEQYF.

The genes are TRBV4-1 and TRBJ2-7; tentative D call: TRBD1 (7 bases). Trimming took off 1 base at V and 7 bases at J, with 26 bases between the two ends. Germline loops: CDR1 MGHRA, CDR2 YSYEKL. CDR3 length equals 18 residues. The CDR3 DNA reads as TGCGCCAGCAGCCAAGTCCTTAGGGGGCGGGGCGAACGTCGGGAGCAGTACTTC. Encoded protein: CASSQVLRGRGERREQYF.

The CDR3 loop reads CASSASGGAWKTQYF. Here the CDR3 DNA reads TGTGCCAGCAGCGCCAGCGGGGGGGCCTGGAAGACCCAGTACTTC. The chain couples TRBV9 to TRBJ2-5, with 10 bases aligning to TRBD2. V lost 3 bases, J lost 6 bases, and 8 bases stayed unmatched. Germline CDR1 and CDR2: SGDLS and YYNGEE. This CDR3 has 15 amino acids.

V gene TRBV5-1 combines with J gene TRBJ2-2; a weak D match, TRBD1 (5 bases). With 0 bases removed from V and 6 bases from J, the gap between germline ends came to 12 bases. This CDR3 has 15 amino acids. The germline CDR1 and CDR2 sequences are SGHRS and YFSETQ. The CDR3 is CASSLALGAAGELFF. The CDR3 DNA reads TGCGCCAGCAGCTTGGCCCTAGGGGCCGCCGGGGAGCTGTTTTTT. Supplemented by reference TRBV5-1 and TRBJ2-2, the full variable domain reads KAGVTQTPRYLIKTRGQQVTLSCSPISGHRSVSWYQQTPGQGLQFLFEYFSETQRNKGNFPGRFSGRQFSNSRSEMNVSTLELGDSALYLCASSLALGAAGELFFGEGSRLTVL.

The V gene is TRBV13, the J gene TRBJ2-7; 14 bases are shared with TRBD2. The V gene's germline CDR1 is PRHDT and CDR2 FYEKMQ (reference sequence). Trimming cost V 5 bases and J 12 bases; bases outside gene matches: 12. The CDR3 extends over 15 amino acids. The CDR3 spells CASSGLAGGPRRMYF. CDR3 nucleotide sequence: TGTGCCAGCAGCGGACTAGCGGGGGGACCCCGGAGGATGTACTTC. Together with reference TRBV13 and TRBJ2-7, the CDR3 gives the full variable domain: AAGVIQSPRHLIKEKRETATLKCYPIPRHDTVYWYQQGPGQDPQFLISFYEKMQSDKGSIPDRFSAQQFSDYHSELNMSSLELGDSALYFCASSGLAGGPRRMYFGPGTRLTVT.

This chain's CDR3 is CASSVGSQGSYEQYF. The CDR3 nucleotides are TGTGCCAGCAGCGTAGGTAGTCAGGGGTCCTACGAGCAGTACTTC. V gene TRBV9 combines with J gene TRBJ2-7, with a possible D match to TRBD1 (6 bases). Trimming removed 0 bases at V and 1 base at J, with 11 bases between. Germline CDR1 SGDLS, CDR2 YYNGEE. The CDR3 totals 15 residues.

This rearrangement joins TRBV23-1 to TRBJ1-3, with 7 bases aligning to TRBD1. TRBV23-1 is an open reading frame, and its role is uncertain. This CDR3 region has 13 residues. The V gene end was trimmed by 7 bases and the J gene end by 8 bases; junction bases not matched to a gene: 8. The CDR3 reads CASMEGARDTIYF. In DNA, the CDR3 is TGCGCCAGCATGGAGGGGGCGAGAGACACCATATATTTT.

This chain connects TRBV7-8 to TRBJ2-7, with D possibly being TRBD1 (6 bases). V lost 3 bases to trimming and J lost 5 bases, with 11 bases between them. This CDR3 contains 13 residues. The germline V gene encodes CDR1 SGHVS and CDR2 FQNEAQ. The CDR3 DNA reads TGTGCCAGCAGCTTGAACAGGGCGCACGAGCAGTACTTC. The encoded protein is CASSLNRAHEQYF.

The V gene is TRBV7-8, the J gene TRBJ2-5; weak D call: TRBD2 (5 bases). Trimming stripped 7 bases from V and 5 bases from J, with 14 bases between. In germline, CDR1 is SGHVS, CDR2 FQNEAQ. This CDR3 comprises 13 residues. Here the CDR3 DNA reads TGTGCCAGCACCACGAAACGAGGGGAGACCCAGTACTTC. It yields the protein CASTTKRGETQYF.

This rearrangement joins TRBV7-9 to TRBJ1-1, with 9 bases fitting TRBD1. The CDR3 is 17 residues long. Germline V gene data show CDR1 as SEHNR and CDR2 as FQNEAQ (reference sequence). Trimming removed 1 base from V and 3 bases from J; junction bases left unmatched: 9. The CDR3: CASSLVWWDREDTEAFF. For the CDR3, the DNA is TGTGCCAGCAGCTTAGTATGGTGGGACAGGGAGGACACTGAAGCTTTCTTT.